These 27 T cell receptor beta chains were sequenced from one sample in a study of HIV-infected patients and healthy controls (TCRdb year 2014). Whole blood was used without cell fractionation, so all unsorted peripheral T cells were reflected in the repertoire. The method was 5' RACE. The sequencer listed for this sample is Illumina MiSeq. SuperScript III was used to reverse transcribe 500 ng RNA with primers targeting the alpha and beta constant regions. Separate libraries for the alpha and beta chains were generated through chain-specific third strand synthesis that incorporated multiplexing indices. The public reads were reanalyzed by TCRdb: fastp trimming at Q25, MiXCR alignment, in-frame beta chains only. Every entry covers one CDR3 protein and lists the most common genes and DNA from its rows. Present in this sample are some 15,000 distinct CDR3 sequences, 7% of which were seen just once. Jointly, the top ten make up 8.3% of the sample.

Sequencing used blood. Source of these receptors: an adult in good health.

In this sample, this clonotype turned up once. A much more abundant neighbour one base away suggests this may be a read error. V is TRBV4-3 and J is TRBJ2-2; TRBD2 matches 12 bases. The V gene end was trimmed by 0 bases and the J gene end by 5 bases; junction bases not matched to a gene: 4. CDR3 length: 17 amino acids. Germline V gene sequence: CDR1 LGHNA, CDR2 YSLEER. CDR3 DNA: TGCGCCAGCAGCCAAGACGAACTAGCGGGAGGTACCGGGGAGCTGTTTTTT. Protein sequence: CASSQDELAGGTGELFF.

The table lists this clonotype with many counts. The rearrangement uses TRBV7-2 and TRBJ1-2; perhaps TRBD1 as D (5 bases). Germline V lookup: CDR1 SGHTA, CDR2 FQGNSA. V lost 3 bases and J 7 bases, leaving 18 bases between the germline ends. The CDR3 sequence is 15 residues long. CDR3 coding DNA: TGTGCCAGCAGCTTCAACTTCGGGGGTTCCCGTGGCTACACCTTC. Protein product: CASSFNFGGSRGYTF.

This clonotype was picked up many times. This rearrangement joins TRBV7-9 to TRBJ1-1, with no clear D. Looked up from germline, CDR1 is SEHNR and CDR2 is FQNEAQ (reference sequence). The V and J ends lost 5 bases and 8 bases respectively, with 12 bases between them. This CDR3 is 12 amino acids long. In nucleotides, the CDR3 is TGTGCCAGCAGCCTCAGACGCACCGAAGCTTTCTTT. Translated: CASSLRRTEAFF.

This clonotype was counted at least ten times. DNA for the CDR3: TGTGCCATCTCCAGTGGATATAGCAATCAGCCCCAGCATTTT. Its protein product is CAISSGYSNQPQHF. This chain links TRBV10-3 with TRBJ1-5; no reliable D call. CDR3 size: 14 residues. V lost 8 bases and J lost 0, with 11 bases in between. The germline CDR1 and CDR2 sequences are ENHRY and SYGVKD.

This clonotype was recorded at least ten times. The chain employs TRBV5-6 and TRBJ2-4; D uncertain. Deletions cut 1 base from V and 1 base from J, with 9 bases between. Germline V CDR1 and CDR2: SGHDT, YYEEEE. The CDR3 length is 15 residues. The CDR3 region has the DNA TGTGCCAGCAGCTTGTATCTGGAGGCCAAAAACATTCAGTACTTC. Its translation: CASSLYLEAKNIQYF.

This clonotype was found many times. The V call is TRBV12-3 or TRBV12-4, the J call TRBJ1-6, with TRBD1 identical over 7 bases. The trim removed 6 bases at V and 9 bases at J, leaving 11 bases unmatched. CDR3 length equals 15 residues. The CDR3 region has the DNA TGTGCCAGCAGAAGAACAGGGGCCCTAATTTCACCCCTCCACTTT. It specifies CASRRTGALISPLHF.

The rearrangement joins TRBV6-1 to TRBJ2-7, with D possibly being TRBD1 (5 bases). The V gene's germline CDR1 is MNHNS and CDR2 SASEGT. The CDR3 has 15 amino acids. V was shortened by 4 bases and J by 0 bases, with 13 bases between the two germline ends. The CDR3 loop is CASSATRRGSYEQYF. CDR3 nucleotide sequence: TGTGCCAGCAGTGCCACACGTAGGGGCTCCTACGAGCAGTACTTC.

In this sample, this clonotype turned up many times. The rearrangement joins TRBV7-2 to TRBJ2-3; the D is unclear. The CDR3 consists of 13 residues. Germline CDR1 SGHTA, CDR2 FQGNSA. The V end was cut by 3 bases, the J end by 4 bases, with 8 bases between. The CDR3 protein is CASSFRSADTQYF. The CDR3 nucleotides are TGTGCCAGCAGCTTTCGAAGCGCAGATACGCAGTATTTT.

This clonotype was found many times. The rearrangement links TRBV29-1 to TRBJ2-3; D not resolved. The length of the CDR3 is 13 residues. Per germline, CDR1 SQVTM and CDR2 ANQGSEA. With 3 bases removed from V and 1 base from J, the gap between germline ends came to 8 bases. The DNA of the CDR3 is TGCAGCGTTGATATGGCAGGCACAGATACGCAGTATTTT. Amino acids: CSVDMAGTDTQYF.

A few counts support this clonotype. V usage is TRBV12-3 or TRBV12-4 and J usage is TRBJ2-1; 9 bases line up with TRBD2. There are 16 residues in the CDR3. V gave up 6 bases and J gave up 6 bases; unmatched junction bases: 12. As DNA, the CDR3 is TGTGCCAGCAGAAATTTAGCGGGAGAGGCAGGCAATGAGCAGTTCTTC. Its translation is CASRNLAGEAGNEQFF.

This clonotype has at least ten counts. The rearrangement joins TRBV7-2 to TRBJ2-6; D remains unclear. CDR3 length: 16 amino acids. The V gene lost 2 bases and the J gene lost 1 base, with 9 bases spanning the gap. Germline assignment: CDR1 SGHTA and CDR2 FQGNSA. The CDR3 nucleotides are TGTGCCAGCAGCTTACAGGCCTTATCTGGGGCCAACGTCCTGACTTTC. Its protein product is CASSLQALSGANVLTF.

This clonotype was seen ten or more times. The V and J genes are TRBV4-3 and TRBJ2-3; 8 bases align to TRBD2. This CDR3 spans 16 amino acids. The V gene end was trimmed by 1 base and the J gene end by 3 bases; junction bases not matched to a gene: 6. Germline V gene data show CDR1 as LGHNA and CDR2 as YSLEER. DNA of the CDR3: TGCGCCAGCAGCCAAGTCCGGGGGGGGGGTACAGATACGCAGTATTTT. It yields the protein CASSQVRGGGTDTQYF.

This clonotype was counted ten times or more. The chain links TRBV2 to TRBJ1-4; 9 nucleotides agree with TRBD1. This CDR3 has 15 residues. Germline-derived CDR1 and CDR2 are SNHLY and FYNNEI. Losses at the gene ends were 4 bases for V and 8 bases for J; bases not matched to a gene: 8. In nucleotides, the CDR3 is TGTGCCAGCAGTGCTCGACAGGGGGGTGGAGAAAAACTGTTTTTT. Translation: CASSARQGGGEKLFF.

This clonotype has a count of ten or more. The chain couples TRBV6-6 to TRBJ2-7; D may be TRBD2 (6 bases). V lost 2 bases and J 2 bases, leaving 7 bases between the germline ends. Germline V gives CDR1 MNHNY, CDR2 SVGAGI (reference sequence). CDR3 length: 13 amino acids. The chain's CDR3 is CASSYPSAYEQYF. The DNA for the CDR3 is TGTGCCAGCAGTTACCCTAGCGCCTACGAGCAGTACTTC.

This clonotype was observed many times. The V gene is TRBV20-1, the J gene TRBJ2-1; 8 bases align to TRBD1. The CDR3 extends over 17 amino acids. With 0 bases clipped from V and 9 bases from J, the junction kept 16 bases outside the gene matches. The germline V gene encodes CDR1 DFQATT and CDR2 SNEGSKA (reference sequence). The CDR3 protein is CSARDFSTGEDASEQFF. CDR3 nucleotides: TGCAGTGCTAGAGATTTTTCGACAGGGGAAGATGCCAGTGAGCAGTTCTTC.

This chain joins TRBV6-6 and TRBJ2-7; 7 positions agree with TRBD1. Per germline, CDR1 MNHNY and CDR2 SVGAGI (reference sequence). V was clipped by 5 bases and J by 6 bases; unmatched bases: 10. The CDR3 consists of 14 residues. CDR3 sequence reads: CASSITGDRREQYF. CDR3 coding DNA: TGTGCCAGCAGTATAACAGGGGATAGGCGCGAGCAGTACTTC.

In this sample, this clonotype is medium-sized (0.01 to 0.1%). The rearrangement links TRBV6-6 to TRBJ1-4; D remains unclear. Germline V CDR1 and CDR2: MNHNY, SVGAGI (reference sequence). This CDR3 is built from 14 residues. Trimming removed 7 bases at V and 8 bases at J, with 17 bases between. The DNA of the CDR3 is TGTGCCAGCACCAGTGCTGGGGTTCGCGAAAAACTGTTTTTT. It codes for CASTSAGVREKLFF.

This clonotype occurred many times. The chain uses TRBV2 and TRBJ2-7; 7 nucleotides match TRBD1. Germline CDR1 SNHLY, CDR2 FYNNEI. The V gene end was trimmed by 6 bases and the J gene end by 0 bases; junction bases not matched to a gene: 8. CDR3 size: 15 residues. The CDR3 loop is CASSSDRDSSYEQYF. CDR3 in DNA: TGTGCCAGCAGCTCCGACCGGGACAGCTCCTACGAGCAGTACTTC.

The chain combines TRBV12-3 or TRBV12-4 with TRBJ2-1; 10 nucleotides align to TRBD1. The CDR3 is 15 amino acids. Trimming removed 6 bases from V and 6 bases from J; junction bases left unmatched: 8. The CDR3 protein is CASRTWDRGRNEQFF. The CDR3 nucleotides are TGTGCCAGCAGGACCTGGGACAGGGGACGCAATGAGCAGTTCTTC.

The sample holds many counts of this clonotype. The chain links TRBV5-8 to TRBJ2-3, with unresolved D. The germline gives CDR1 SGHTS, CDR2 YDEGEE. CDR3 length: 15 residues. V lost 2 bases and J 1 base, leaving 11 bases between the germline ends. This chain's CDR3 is CASSLNGIGTDTQYF. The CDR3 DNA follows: TGTGCCAGCAGCTTAAATGGGATCGGCACAGATACGCAGTATTTT.

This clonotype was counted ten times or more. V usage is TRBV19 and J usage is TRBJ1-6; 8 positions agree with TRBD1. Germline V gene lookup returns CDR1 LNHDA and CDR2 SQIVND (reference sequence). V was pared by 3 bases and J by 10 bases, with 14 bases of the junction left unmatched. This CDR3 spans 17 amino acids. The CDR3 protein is CASSIQPVRTGKSPLHF. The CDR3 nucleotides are TGTGCCAGTAGTATCCAGCCGGTTCGGACAGGGAAGTCACCCCTCCACTTT. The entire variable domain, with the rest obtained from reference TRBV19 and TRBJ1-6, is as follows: DGGITQSPKYLFRKEGQNVTLSCEQNLNHDAMYWYRQDPGQGLRLIYYSQIVNDFQKGDIAEGYSVSREKKESFPLTVTSAQKNPTAFYLCASSIQPVRTGKSPLHFGNGTRLTVT.

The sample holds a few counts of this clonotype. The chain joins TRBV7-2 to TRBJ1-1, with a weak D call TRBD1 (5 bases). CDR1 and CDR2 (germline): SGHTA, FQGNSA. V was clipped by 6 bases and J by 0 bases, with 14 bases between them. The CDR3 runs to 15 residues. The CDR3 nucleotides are TGTGCCAGCAGGGGGGTGGGACGGATGAACACTGAAGCTTTCTTT. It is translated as CASRGVGRMNTEAFF.

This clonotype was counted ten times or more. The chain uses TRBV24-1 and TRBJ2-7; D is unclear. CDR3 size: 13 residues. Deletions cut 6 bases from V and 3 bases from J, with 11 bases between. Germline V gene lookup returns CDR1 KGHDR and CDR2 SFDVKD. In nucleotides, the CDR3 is TGTGCCACCAGTACTTCTCCGGGCTACGAGCAGTACTTC. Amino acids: CATSTSPGYEQYF.

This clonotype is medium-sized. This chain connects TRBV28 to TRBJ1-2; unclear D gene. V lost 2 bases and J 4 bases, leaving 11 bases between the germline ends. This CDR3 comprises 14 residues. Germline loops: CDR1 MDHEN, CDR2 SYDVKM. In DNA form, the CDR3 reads TGTGCCAGCAGTTTAATAGGGAATGGCTATGGCTACACCTTC. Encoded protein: CASSLIGNGYGYTF.

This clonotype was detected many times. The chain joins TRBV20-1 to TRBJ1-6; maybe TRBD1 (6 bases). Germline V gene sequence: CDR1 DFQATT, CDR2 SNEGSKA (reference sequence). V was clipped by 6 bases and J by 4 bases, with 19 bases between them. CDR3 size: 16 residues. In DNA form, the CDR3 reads TGCAGTGCCACCCGACGCAGGGGCGGGTATAATTCACCCCTCCACTTT. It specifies CSATRRRGGYNSPLHF.

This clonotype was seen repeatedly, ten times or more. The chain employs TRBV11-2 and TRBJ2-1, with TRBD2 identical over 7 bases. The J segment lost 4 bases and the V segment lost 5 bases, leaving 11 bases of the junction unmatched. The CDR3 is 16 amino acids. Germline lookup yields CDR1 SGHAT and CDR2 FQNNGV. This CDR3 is CASSPSVGRAYNEQFF. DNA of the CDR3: TGTGCCAGCAGCCCCAGTGTTGGGAGGGCTTACAATGAGCAGTTCTTC.

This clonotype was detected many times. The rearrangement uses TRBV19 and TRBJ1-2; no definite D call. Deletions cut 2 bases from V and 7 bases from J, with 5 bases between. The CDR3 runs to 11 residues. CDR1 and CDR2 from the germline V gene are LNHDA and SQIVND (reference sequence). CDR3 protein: CASSISVGYTF. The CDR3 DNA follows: TGTGCCAGTAGTATATCGGTTGGCTACACCTTC.